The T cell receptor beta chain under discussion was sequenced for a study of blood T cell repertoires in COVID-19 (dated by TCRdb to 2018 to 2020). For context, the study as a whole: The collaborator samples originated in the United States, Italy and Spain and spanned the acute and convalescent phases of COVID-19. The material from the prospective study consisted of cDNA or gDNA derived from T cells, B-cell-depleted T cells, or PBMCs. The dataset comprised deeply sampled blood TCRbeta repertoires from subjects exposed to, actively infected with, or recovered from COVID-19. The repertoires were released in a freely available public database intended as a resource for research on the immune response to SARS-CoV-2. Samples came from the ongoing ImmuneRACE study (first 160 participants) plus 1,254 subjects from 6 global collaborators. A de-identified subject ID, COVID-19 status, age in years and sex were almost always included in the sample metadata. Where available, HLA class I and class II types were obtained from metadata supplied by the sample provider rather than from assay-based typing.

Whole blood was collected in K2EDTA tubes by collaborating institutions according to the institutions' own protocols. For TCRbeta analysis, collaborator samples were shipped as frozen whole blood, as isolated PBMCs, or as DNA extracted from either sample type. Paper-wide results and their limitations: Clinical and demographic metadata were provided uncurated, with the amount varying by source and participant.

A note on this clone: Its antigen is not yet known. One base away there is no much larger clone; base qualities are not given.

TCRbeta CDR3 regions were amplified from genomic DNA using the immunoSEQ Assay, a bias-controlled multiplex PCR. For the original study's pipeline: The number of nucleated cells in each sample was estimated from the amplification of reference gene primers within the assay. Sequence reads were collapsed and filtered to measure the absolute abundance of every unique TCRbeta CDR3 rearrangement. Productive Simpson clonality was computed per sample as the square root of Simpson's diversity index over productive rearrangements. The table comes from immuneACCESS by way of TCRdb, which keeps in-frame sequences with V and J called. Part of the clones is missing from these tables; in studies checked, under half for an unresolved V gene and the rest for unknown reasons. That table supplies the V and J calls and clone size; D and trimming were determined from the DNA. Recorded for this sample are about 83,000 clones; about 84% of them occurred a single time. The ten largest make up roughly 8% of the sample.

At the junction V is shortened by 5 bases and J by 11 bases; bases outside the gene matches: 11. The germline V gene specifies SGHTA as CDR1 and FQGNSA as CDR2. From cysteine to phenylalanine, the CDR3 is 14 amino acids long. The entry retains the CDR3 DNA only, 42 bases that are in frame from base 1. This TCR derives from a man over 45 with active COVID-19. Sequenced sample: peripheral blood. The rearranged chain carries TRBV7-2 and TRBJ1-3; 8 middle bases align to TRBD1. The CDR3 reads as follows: CASSPGGQLRAIYF. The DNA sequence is TGTGCCAGCAGCCCAGGGGGCCAGCTAAGGGCCATATATTTT.